The rows below give T cell receptor beta chains drawn from one sample of a study of beta chain features in type 1 diabetes. Produced via immunoSEQ multiplex PCR; TCRdb's table is partial and in-frame only. The sample lists around 600,000 clones, 9.5% to 15% seen once, with about 0.11% in the top ten. Source material: naive CD4+ T cells from blood. These receptors came from a man younger than 40 with type 1 diabetes. The CDR3 runs from the conserved cysteine through the conserved F or W. The D gene is left open where the match is weak. Clone sizes are given selectively: once, few, many, or a class where the clone is expanded.

D	size	V	J	DNA	CDR3
TRBD1	-	TRBV28	TRBJ1-5	TGTGCCAGCAGTGGCTGGACAGGGCGCGATCAGCCCCAGCATTTT	CASSGWTGRDQPQHF
-	-	TRBV5-1	TRBJ2-2	TGCGCCAGCAGCATCCAACTAGTGAACACCGGGGAGCTGTTTTTT	CASSIQLVNTGELFF
TRBD1	-	TRBV28	TRBJ1-4	TGTGCCAGCAGTCTCGCCCGACAGGGAGTTTCGACTAATGAAAAACTGTTTTTT	CASSLARQGVSTNEKLFF
-	-	TRBV11-3	TRBJ2-3	TGTGCCAGCAGCTTAGCATTAGATACGCAGTATTTT	CASSLALDTQYF
-	-	TRBV4-2	TRBJ2-1	TGTGCCAGCAGCCAAGGGGGGATTGAATACAATGAGCAGTTCTTC	CASSQGGIEYNEQFF
-	-	TRBV15	TRBJ1-1	TGTGCCACCAGCAGCCCGAGGTCGGGCACTGAAGCTTTCTTT	CATSSPRSGTEAFF
-	-	TRBV7-3	TRBJ2-1	TGTGCCAGCAGCCTACAAAGTGGGGTGCAGTTCTTC	CASSLQSGVQFF
TRBD1	few	TRBV7-2	TRBJ1-2	TGTGCCAGCAGCTTACAGGGGGCAGAGGGCTACACCTTC	CASSLQGAEGYTF
-	few	TRBV2	TRBJ1-4	TGTGCCAGCAGTGTACGAGGGGCGGACGAAAAACTGTTTTTT	CASSVRGADEKLFF
-	few	TRBV7-3	TRBJ2-2	TGTGCCAGCGGGGTCCGCGCCGGGGAGCTGTTTTTT	CASGVRAGELFF
TRBD2	few	TRBV6-4	TRBJ2-3	TGTGCCAGCAGCCGACTAGCGGGGAGGACAGATACGCAGTATTTT	CASSRLAGRTDTQYF
TRBD1	few	TRBV28	TRBJ1-5	TGTGCCAGCAGGGACAGGGGGCGAAGCCCTAATCAGCCCCAGCATTTT	CASRDRGRSPNQPQHF
-	-	TRBV25-1	TRBJ2-5	TGTGCCAGCAGTGATAGGTACCAAGAGACCCAGTACTTC	CASSDRYQETQYF
-	few	TRBV29-1	TRBJ1-4	TGCAGCGTTGGGACCGGGGTTAATGAAAAACTGTTTTTT	CSVGTGVNEKLFF
-	-	TRBV13	TRBJ2-3	TGTGCCAGCAGCTTAGAGACAGCGACAGTTGCTTTTCCAGATACGCAGTATTTT	CASSLETATVAFPDTQYF
TRBD1	-	TRBV28	TRBJ2-7	TGTGCCAGCGGGCTCGTGGACAGGGGAGACGAGCAGTACTTC	CASGLVDRGDEQYF
TRBD1	-	TRBV2	TRBJ1-4	TGTGCCAGCAGGTCCGGGACAGGGCACGAAAAACTGTTTTTT	CASRSGTGHEKLFF
-	-	TRBV19	TRBJ1-5	TGTGCCAGTAGTCAGCTCAATCAGCCCCAGCATTTT	CASSQLNQPQHF
-	few	TRBV12-5	TRBJ1-3	TGTGCTAGTGGTCCGGACCCACCGGGACTGACGTCTAAAACTGGAAACACCATATATTTT	CASGPDPPGLTSKTGNTIYF
TRBD1	few	TRBV7-3	TRBJ2-7	TGTGCCAGCAGGCAAACAGGGGAGAGCTACGAGCAGTACTTC	CASRQTGESYEQYF
TRBD1	-	TRBV13	TRBJ2-7	TGTGCCAGCAGCCCTCGACAGGGAGCCTACGAGCAGTACTTC	CASSPRQGAYEQYF
-	-	TRBV9	TRBJ2-7	TGTGCCAGCAGCCCCTGGGAGCACTGGACCTACGAGCAGTACTTC	CASSPWEHWTYEQYF
-	-	TRBV11-2	TRBJ2-7	TGTGCCAGCAGTCCCCGGCAGGCCTCCTACGAGCAGTACTTC	CASSPRQASYEQYF
-	once	TRBV7-2	TRBJ1-5	TGTGCCAGCAGCTTAGTCGGGCAGAGTAGCAATCAGCCCCAGCATTTT	CASSLVGQSSNQPQHF
-	-	TRBV7-9	TRBJ2-5	TGTGCCAGCAGCTCGGGACTCCAAGAGACCCAGTACTTC	CASSSGLQETQYF
-	-	TRBV6-5	TRBJ2-5	TGTGCCAGCAGGCCCAGTCAAGAGACCCAGTACTTC	CASRPSQETQYF
-	-	TRBV25-1	TRBJ1-2	TGTGCCACCGACGCCGGGCAGGGAGGGGGTAAGGGCTACACCTTC	CATDAGQGGGKGYTF
-	-	TRBV2	TRBJ1-4	TGTGCCAGCACCCTTGAGGGCGCTACTAATGAAAAACTGTTTTTT	CASTLEGATNEKLFF
-	-	TRBV30	TRBJ2-3	TGTGCCTGGAGGGCCCAATCCCTCACAGATACGCAGTATTTT	CAWRAQSLTDTQYF
-	few	TRBV7-9	TRBJ2-1	TGTGCCAGCAGCCCGGGGTGGGACAACTCCTACAATGAGCAGTTCTTC	CASSPGWDNSYNEQFF
-	-	TRBV11-2	TRBJ2-6	TGTGCCACGACCGGGCGCCGAAACTCTGGGGCCAACGTCCTGACTTTC	CATTGRRNSGANVLTF
-	-	TRBV5-1	TRBJ2-5	TGCGCCAGCAGCTTGTCAGGGCAAGAGACCCAGTACTTC	CASSLSGQETQYF
-	few	TRBV7-3	TRBJ1-2	TGTGCCAGCAGCTCCGGGGCTGGCTACACCTTC	CASSSGAGYTF
-	-	TRBV9	TRBJ2-1	TGTGCCAGCAGCGTAGCTGGGCAAAGCTCCTACAATGAGCAGTTCTTC	CASSVAGQSSYNEQFF
-	-	TRBV28	TRBJ2-5	TGTGCCAGCAGTAGCCAGCAAGAGACCCAGTACTTC	CASSSQQETQYF
-	-	TRBV7-9	TRBJ2-7	TGTGCCAGCAGCTTAGAAGGGGTTACCTACGAGCAGTACTTC	CASSLEGVTYEQYF
-	few	TRBV28	TRBJ2-4	TGTGCCAGCAGTCCCTCCGGGGACGCAGGAGGGAACATTCAGTACTTC	CASSPSGDAGGNIQYF
TRBD1	few	TRBV14	TRBJ2-7	TGTGCCAGCAGCCAACAAACAGGGGGCGAGCAGTACTTC	CASSQQTGGEQYF
-	-	TRBV10-3	TRBJ2-2	TGTGCCATCAGTGAGTTCCCTACAGGGAAGAACACCGGGGAGCTGTTTTTT	CAISEFPTGKNTGELFF
-	few	TRBV4-3	TRBJ1-5	TGCGCCAGCAGCCAAGAGGCCGCACCTAATCAGCCCCAGCATTTT	CASSQEAAPNQPQHF
-	-	TRBV7-9	TRBJ1-5	TGTGCCAGCAGCCCCGGGGGGAGCAATCAGCCCCAGCATTTT	CASSPGGSNQPQHF
-	-	TRBV4-2	TRBJ2-5	TGTGCCAGCAGCCAAGATTTGGCCGGCCAAGAGACCCAGTACTTC	CASSQDLAGQETQYF
-	-	TRBV7-9	TRBJ2-7	TGTGCCAGCAGCTTGGGGCAGGCTTTAGACTACGAGCAGTACTTC	CASSLGQALDYEQYF
-	-	TRBV29-1	TRBJ1-2	TGCAGCGTTGAAGATCAAACTAATCATGGCTACACCTTC	CSVEDQTNHGYTF
-	few	TRBV9	TRBJ2-1	TGTGCCAGCAGCGTAGAGACGTATGCCACCTACAATGAGCAGTTCTTC	CASSVETYATYNEQFF
TRBD1	-	TRBV27	TRBJ2-6	TGTGCCGGCAGTTACTCGCCACCACAGGGGGCGGGGGCCAACGTCCTGACTTTC	CAGSYSPPQGAGANVLTF
TRBD1	few	TRBV7-7	TRBJ2-1	TGTGCCAGCAGCTTAATGCAGGGGGCGGCCTACAATGAGCAGTTCTTC	CASSLMQGAAYNEQFF
-	-	TRBV6-5	TRBJ2-1	TGTGCCAGCAGTTACAAGACAGGAGGGGTAAATGAGCAGTTCTTC	CASSYKTGGVNEQFF
TRBD1	few	TRBV7-8	TRBJ2-2	TGTGCCAGCAGCCCACTGGACAGGACCGGGGAGCTGTTTTTT	CASSPLDRTGELFF
-	-	TRBV19	TRBJ1-6	TGTGCCAGTAGTATAGCGTTAGGGAATTCACCCCTCCACTTT	CASSIALGNSPLHF
TRBD2	few	TRBV7-9	TRBJ2-1	TGTGCCAGTACGGGACTAGCGGGGGCCCAACCGATCTACAATGAGCAGTTCTTC	CASTGLAGAQPIYNEQFF
-	few	TRBV5-6	TRBJ2-3	TGTGCCAGCAGCTTTAAGGCCGGACCCACAGATACGCAGTATTTT	CASSFKAGPTDTQYF
TRBD1	few	TRBV7-9	TRBJ1-6	TGTGCCAGCAGCTTTAGCGGACAGGGTTCTTCACCCCTCCACTTT	CASSFSGQGSSPLHF
-	few	TRBV7-9	TRBJ2-3	TGTGCCAGCAGCTTTGGGGGGCCAGATACGCAGTATTTT	CASSFGGPDTQYF
-	-	TRBV7-9	TRBJ1-6	TGTGCCAGCAGCCCCCCCACGGCAGAGCCTAATTCACCCCTCCACTTT	CASSPPTAEPNSPLHF
TRBD1	-	TRBV30	TRBJ2-3	TGTGCTTCAGACGGACAGGGGACAGATACGCAGTATTTT	CASDGQGTDTQYF
TRBD1	-	TRBV19	TRBJ2-2	TGTGCCAGTAGTACCCCGGGACAGGGAAACACCGGGGAGCTGTTTTTT	CASSTPGQGNTGELFF
-	few	TRBV6-5	TRBJ2-7	TGTGCCAGCAGTTCGAGGTACGAGCAGTACTTC	CASSSRYEQYF
-	few	TRBV4-3	TRBJ2-3	TGCGCCAGCAGCCAAGAGGGGGTCCGGGGGACAGATACGCAGTATTTT	CASSQEGVRGTDTQYF
TRBD1	-	TRBV19	TRBJ2-5	TGTGCCAGTAGTTCCACAGGGGATACGGAGACCCAGTACTTC	CASSSTGDTETQYF